This T cell receptor (beta chain) was obtained from a study of a mutant IDH1 vaccine in newly diagnosed glioma. About the study: With temozolomide cycles, or 4-6 weeks after radiotherapy alone, vaccination was started. Previous care, which was radiotherapy, temozolomide, or both, most often involved both. Regarding the study as a whole: Pseudoprogression showed no apparent link to changes in top peripheral T cell clonotypes.

The time point: week 11, during vaccination. Topical imiquimod was applied with each vaccine dose, which held 300 ug of mutant IDH1 20-mer peptide. Germline CDR1 reads SGHDT; CDR2 reads YYEEEE. Trimming took off 3 bases at V and 10 bases at J, with 20 bases between the two ends. The CDR3 spans 16 residues. As concerns this clone: As yet, its antigen is unknown.

Generated by immunoSEQ multiplex PCR, the TCRdb table keeps only in-frame clones and is missing some. This sample has about 62,000 clones; 75% to 90% occur once, and the top ten carry 1.5% to 2%. This chain joins TRBV5-6 and TRBJ1-6, with D uncertain. The sequence was collected from a man between 40 and 49 years old with glioma. Sequenced here: PBMCs, sampled from a glioma patient whose treatment included an IDH1 peptide vaccine. The CDR3 DNA sequence: TGTGCCAGCAGCTACAAAAGCCGGGCCCCGTTATCACCCCTCCACTTT. Protein product: CASSYKSRAPLSPLHF.